This entry describes one TCR beta chain. Assay used: immunoSEQ multiplex PCR; TCRdb lists only in-frame clones, some missing. The table records around 83,000 clones, 75% to 95% of them present only once. These data originate in a study of technical replicates of blood from a few donors. This CDR3 is 13 amino acids long. V dropped 0 bases and J dropped 6 bases, with 8 bases sitting between them. Germline CDR1 MNHNY, CDR2 SVGAGI (reference sequence). V gene TRBV6-6 combines with J gene TRBJ1-2, with no clear D. Source material: T cells isolated from PBMCs. The TCR comes from a human donor in good health. Some clones in this sample may be carry-over from other donors' samples. DNA of the CDR3: TGTGCCAGCAGTTACTCAAAATCCGATGGCTACACCTTC. It translates to CASSYSKSDGYTF.